These 24 T cell receptor beta chains came from one sample sequenced in a study of blood T cell repertoires in COVID-19. Method: immunoSEQ multiplex PCR; TCRdb's copy keeps in-frame clones and lacks some. The sample yields hundreds of thousands of clones, roughly 80% seen once. Sequenced input: peripheral blood. These receptors were obtained from a woman aged 55-75 years with active or convalescent COVID-19.

As DNA, the CDR3 is TGTGCCAGCTCAATATCAGGGGGCGGCGGGTCCACAGATACGCAGTATTTT. Translating gives CASSISGGGGSTDTQYF. The chain has TRBV18 and TRBJ2-3; 8 bases agree with TRBD1. Germline values: CDR1 KGHSH, CDR2 LQKENI. Germline trimming cut 5 bases from V and 2 bases from J; bases unmatched to any gene: 12. The CDR3 contains 17 residues. Complete variable domain (other parts from reference TRBV18 and TRBJ2-3): NAGVMQNPRHLVRRRGQEARLRCSPMKGHSHVYWYRQLPEEGLKFMVYLQKENIIDESGMPKERFSAEFPKEGPSILRIQQVVRGDSAAYFCASSISGGGGSTDTQYFGPGTRLTVL.

This chain joins TRBV24-1 and TRBJ2-1; 7 bases align to TRBD2. V was pared by 3 bases and J by 5 bases, with 6 bases of the junction left unmatched. Germline lookup yields CDR1 KGHDR and CDR2 SFDVKD. This CDR3 is 15 amino acids long. Written as DNA, the CDR3 is TGTGCCACCAGTGATCCGCGGGGGACTCACAATGAGCAGTTCTTC. It yields the protein CATSDPRGTHNEQFF.

The genes are TRBV9 and TRBJ1-2; perhaps TRBD1 as D (6 bases). Trimming pared 0 bases from V and 7 bases from J, leaving 13 bases between. This CDR3 comprises 14 residues. CDR1 and CDR2 from the germline V gene are SGDLS and YYNGEE. CDR3 protein: CASSVALQGVGYTF. In nucleotides, the CDR3 is TGTGCCAGCAGCGTAGCCCTACAGGGTGTTGGCTACACCTTC.

V and J are TRBV9 and TRBJ1-2; the D is unclear. V dropped 3 bases and J dropped 7 bases, with 7 bases sitting between them. Germline V CDR1 and CDR2: SGDLS, YYNGEE. The CDR3 is 11 amino acids. CDR3 bases: TGTGCCAGCAGCGAGCCCCGTGGCTACACCTTC. Amino acids: CASSEPRGYTF.

The chain combines TRBV7-9 with TRBJ1-2; D perhaps matches TRBD1 (5 bases). Trimming removed 4 bases at V and 3 bases at J, with 12 bases between. The CDR3 loop spans 14 amino acids. Germline V gives CDR1 SEHNR, CDR2 FQNEAQ (reference sequence). The chain's CDR3 is CASSYPGGDYGYTF. The CDR3 region has the DNA TGTGCCAGCAGCTACCCTGGGGGGGACTATGGCTACACCTTC.

This clone was seen a handful of times. The chain carries TRBV12-3 or TRBV12-4 and TRBJ1-5, with D unresolved. V dropped 6 bases and J dropped 5 bases, with 8 bases sitting between them. The CDR3 is 12 amino acids. CDR3 in amino acids: CASRSEDQPQHF. The CDR3 nucleotides are TGTGCCAGCAGAAGCGAGGATCAGCCCCAGCATTTT.

This clone showed up just a few times. J is TRBJ1-1 and V is TRBV6-6; 10 bases match TRBD1. V was pared by 7 bases and J by 4 bases, with 6 bases of the junction left unmatched. CDR1 is MNHNY and CDR2 is SVGAGI in the germline V gene (reference sequence). This CDR3 comprises 14 residues. In DNA, the CDR3 is TGTGCCAGCACCCCCGGACAGGGGGGCACTGAAGCTTTCTTT. Its protein is CASTPGQGGTEAFF.

The chain recombines TRBV7-3 with TRBJ2-3, with D perhaps matching TRBD2 (6 bases). V lost 2 bases to trimming and J lost 5 bases, with 23 bases between them. CDR3 size: 18 residues. Germline lookup yields CDR1 SGHTA and CDR2 FQGTGA. CDR3 sequence (DNA): TGTGCCAGCAGCTTATTAGGACCCGGGGGTGGTATTGAAGATACGCAGTATTTT. Protein: CASSLLGPGGGIEDTQYF.

This rearrangement joins TRBV9 to TRBJ1-6; D is possibly TRBD1 (5 bases). The CDR3 runs to 12 residues. Germline values: CDR1 SGDLS, CDR2 YYNGEE. V was cut by 4 bases and J by 6 bases, with 5 bases left in between. Here the CDR3 reads CASSRGNSPLHF. The CDR3 DNA follows: TGTGCCAGCAGCAGGGGTAATTCACCCCTCCACTTT. Based on the CDR3 plus reference TRBV9 and TRBJ1-6, the full variable domain is DSGVTQTPKHLITATGQRVTLRCSPRSGDLSVYWYQQSLDQGLQFLIQYYNGEERAKGNILERFSAQQFPDLHSELNLSSLELGDSALYFCASSRGNSPLHFGNGTRLTVT.

The rearrangement links TRBV6-2 or TRBV6-3 to TRBJ1-2, with 9 nucleotides matching TRBD1. V was pared by 6 bases and J by 5 bases, with 7 bases of the junction left unmatched. The CDR3 is 14 amino acids. Germline-derived CDR1 and CDR2 are MNHEY and SVGEGT. DNA for the CDR3: TGTGCCAGCAGCTCCGGGACAGGGAGATATGGCTACACCTTC. Translation gives CASSSGTGRYGYTF.

This clone was seen a single time. The rearrangement joins TRBV7-2 to TRBJ1-5, with 7 bases lining up with TRBD1. With 5 bases clipped from V and 0 bases from J, the junction kept 4 bases outside the gene matches. The CDR3 has 15 amino acids. Looked up from germline, CDR1 is SGHTA and CDR2 is FQGNSA. This chain's CDR3 is CASSPRQGSNQPQHF. CDR3 nucleotides: TGTGCCAGCAGCCCCAGACAGGGTAGCAATCAGCCCCAGCATTTT.

The chain joins TRBV9 to TRBJ1-1; tentative D call: TRBD1 (5 bases). The CDR3 has 13 amino acids. From germline, CDR1 is SGDLS and CDR2 YYNGEE. V lost 3 bases and J 1 base, leaving 7 bases between the germline ends. The CDR3 nucleotides read TGTGCCAGCAGCGCAGACAGGAACACTGAAGCTTTCTTT. Encoded protein: CASSADRNTEAFF.

The genes are TRBV6-2 or TRBV6-3 and TRBJ2-1; TRBD2 matches 10 bases. CDR3 length equals 15 residues. Unmatched junction bases numbered 5, after V lost 2 bases and J lost 7 bases. Germline loops: CDR1 MNHEY, CDR2 SVGEGT. CDR3 bases: TGTGCCAGCAGTTACGGCCTAGCGGGGGTTAATGAGCAGTTCTTC. It encodes CASSYGLAGVNEQFF.

This clone has just a few counts. The V gene is TRBV5-1, the J gene TRBJ2-7; 8 bases map to TRBD2. V shed 0 bases and J 3 bases; nucleotides not matched to a gene: 5. Germline CDR1 is SGHRS and CDR2 is YFSETQ. The CDR3 has 15 amino acids. The CDR3 loop reads CASSLEALAGYEQYF. The CDR3 DNA sequence: TGCGCCAGCAGCTTGGAAGCGCTAGCGGGCTACGAGCAGTACTTC.

The chain has TRBV10-3 and TRBJ2-2; 8 bases map to TRBD2. In germline, CDR1 is ENHRY, CDR2 SYGVKD. J was trimmed by 6 bases and V by 6 bases; bases with no gene match: 12. The CDR3 is made up of 16 amino acids. The CDR3 bases are TGTGCCATCAGGAACGTCGGGGGGGCCTCTGCCGGGGAGCTGTTTTTT. It is translated as CAIRNVGGASAGELFF.

The V and J genes are TRBV7-9 and TRBJ1-6, with D unclear. The CDR3 length is 12 residues. V lost 3 bases and J 8 bases, leaving 5 bases between the germline ends. The germline V gene encodes CDR1 SEHNR and CDR2 FQNEAQ (reference sequence). The CDR3 nucleotides are TGTGCCAGCAGCTTTCCGGATTCACCCCTCCACTTT. Its translation: CASSFPDSPLHF. Full variable domain (outside the CDR3, taken from reference TRBV7-9 and TRBJ1-6): DTGVSQNPRHKITKRGQNVTFRCDPISEHNRLYWYRQTLGQGPEFLTYFQNEAQLEKSRLLSDRFSAERPKGSFSTLEIQRTEQGDSAMYLCASSFPDSPLHFGNGTRLTVT.

The chain employs TRBV5-4 and TRBJ1-6; 9 bases match TRBD1. Germline loops: CDR1 SGHNT, CDR2 YYREEE (reference sequence). The CDR3 loop spans 17 amino acids. V lost 4 bases to trimming and J lost 9 bases; unmatched junction nucleotides: 14. Here the CDR3 DNA reads TGTGCCAGCAGCCGCACCTGGGGACAGGGAAGCGGTTCACCCCTCCACTTT. Its protein is CASSRTWGQGSGSPLHF.

The chain employs TRBV28 and TRBJ1-5, with a possible D match to TRBD1 (6 bases). Germline CDR1 is MDHEN and CDR2 is SYDVKM. V lost 7 bases to trimming and J lost 1 base, with 14 bases between them. This CDR3 has 15 residues. CDR3 sequence reads: CASTWGGASNQPQHF. The CDR3 nucleotides read TGTGCCAGCACCTGGGGGGGGGCCAGCAATCAGCCCCAGCATTTT. The entire variable domain, with the rest obtained from reference TRBV28 and TRBJ1-5, is as follows: DVKVTQSSRYLVKRTGEKVFLECVQDMDHENMFWYRQDPGLGLRLIYFSYDVKMKEKGDIPEGYSVSREKKERFSLILESASTNQTSMYLCASTWGGASNQPQHFGDGTRLSIL.

The rearrangement joins TRBV6-5 to TRBJ2-2; 7 nucleotides match TRBD1. J lost 4 bases, V lost 7 bases, and 6 bases had no gene match. Germline values: CDR1 MNHEY, CDR2 SVGAGI. This CDR3 is 14 amino acids long. The DNA of the CDR3 is TGTGCCAGCAATTTCAGGGGGAGCACCGGGGAGCTGTTTTTT. It is translated as CASNFRGSTGELFF.

V and J are TRBV7-9 and TRBJ1-3, with D uncertain. Germline-derived CDR1 and CDR2 are SEHNR and FQNEAQ (reference sequence). Trimming shortened V by 6 bases and J by 0 bases, and 9 bases separated the two germline ends. There are 14 residues in the CDR3. DNA for the CDR3: TGTGCCAGCAGTTCCGAGAGCTCTGGAAACACCATATATTTT. Residues: CASSSESSGNTIYF.

The CDR3 is CASSGGLNTEAFF. The CDR3 DNA sequence: TGTGCCAGCTCAGGAGGATTGAACACTGAAGCTTTCTTT. The chain couples TRBV18 to TRBJ1-1; D not certain. The CDR3 spans 13 residues. The germline V gene has CDR1 KGHSH and CDR2 LQKENI. Between the trimmed V and J ends, which lost 5 bases and 0 bases, there was a span of 7 bases.

The chain couples TRBV18 to TRBJ2-3, with D maybe TRBD1 (6 bases). CDR1 is KGHSH, CDR2 LQKENI, per germline. The ends were cut back, 6 bases at V and 4 bases at J, with 11 bases in the middle. The CDR3 extends over 13 amino acids. CDR3 sequence reads: CASSPSGADTQYF. In DNA, the CDR3 is TGTGCCAGCTCCCCATCAGGGGCAGATACGCAGTATTTT. Using reference TRBV18 and TRBJ2-3 for the parts outside the CDR3, the full variable domain is NAGVMQNPRHLVRRRGQEARLRCSPMKGHSHVYWYRQLPEEGLKFMVYLQKENIIDESGMPKERFSAEFPKEGPSILRIQQVVRGDSAAYFCASSPSGADTQYFGPGTRLTVL.

To note about this clone: Other DNA variants within this sample encode the same CDR3. The chain links TRBV5-1 to TRBJ1-4; D uncertain. The CDR3 contains 14 residues. Between the trimmed V and J ends, which lost 0 bases and 5 bases, there was a span of 8 bases. Germline V gene data show CDR1 as SGHRS and CDR2 as YFSETQ. The chain's CDR3 is CASSLGPGNEKLFF. The CDR3 DNA reads as TGCGCCAGCAGCTTGGGCCCGGGGAATGAAAAACTGTTTTTT.

The chain uses TRBV10-3 and TRBJ2-5, with a tentative D call TRBD2 (7 bases). The germline V gene has CDR1 ENHRY and CDR2 SYGVKD. V was pared by 10 bases and J by 2 bases, with 14 bases between. There are 13 residues in the CDR3. The CDR3 DNA follows: TGTGCCACGGAGGGGGGGACTCAAGAGACCCAGTACTTC. Protein sequence: CATEGGTQETQYF.